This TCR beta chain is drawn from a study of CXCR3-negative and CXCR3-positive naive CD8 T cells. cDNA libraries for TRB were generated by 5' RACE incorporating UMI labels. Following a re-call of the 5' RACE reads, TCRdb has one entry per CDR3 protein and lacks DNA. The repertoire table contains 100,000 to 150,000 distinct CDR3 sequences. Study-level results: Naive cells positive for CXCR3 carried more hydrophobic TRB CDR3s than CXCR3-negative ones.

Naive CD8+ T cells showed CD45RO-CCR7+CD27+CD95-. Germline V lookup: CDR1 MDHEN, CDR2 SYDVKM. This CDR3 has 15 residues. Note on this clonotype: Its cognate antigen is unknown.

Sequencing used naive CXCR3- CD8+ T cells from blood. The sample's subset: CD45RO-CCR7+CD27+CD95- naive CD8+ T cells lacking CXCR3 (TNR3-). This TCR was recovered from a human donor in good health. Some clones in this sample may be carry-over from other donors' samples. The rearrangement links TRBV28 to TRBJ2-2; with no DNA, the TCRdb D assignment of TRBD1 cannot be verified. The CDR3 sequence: CASRTGTGNTGELFF.